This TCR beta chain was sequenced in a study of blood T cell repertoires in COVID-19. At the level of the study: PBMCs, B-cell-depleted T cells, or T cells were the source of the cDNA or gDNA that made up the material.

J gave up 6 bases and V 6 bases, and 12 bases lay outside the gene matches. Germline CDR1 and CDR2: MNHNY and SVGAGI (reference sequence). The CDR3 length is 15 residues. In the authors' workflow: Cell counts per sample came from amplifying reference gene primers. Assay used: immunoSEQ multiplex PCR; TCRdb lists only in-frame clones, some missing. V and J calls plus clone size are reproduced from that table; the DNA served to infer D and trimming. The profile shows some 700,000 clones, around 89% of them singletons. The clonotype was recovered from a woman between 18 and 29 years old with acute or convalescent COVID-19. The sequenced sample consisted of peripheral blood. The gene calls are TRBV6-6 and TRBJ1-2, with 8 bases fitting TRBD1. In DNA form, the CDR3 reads TGTGCCAGCAGGCCTCAGAGACAGGGGAGGGATGGCTACACCTTC. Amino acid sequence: CASRPQRQGRDGYTF.